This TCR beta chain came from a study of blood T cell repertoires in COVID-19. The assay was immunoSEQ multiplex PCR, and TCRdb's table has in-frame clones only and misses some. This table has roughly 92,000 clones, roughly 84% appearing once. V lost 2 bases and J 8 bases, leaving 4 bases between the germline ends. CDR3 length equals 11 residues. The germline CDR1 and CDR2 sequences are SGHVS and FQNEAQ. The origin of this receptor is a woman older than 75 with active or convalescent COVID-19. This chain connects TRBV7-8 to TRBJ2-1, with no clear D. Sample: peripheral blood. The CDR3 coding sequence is TGTGCCAGCAGCTTATACTATGAGCAGTTCTTC. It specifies CASSLYYEQFF.